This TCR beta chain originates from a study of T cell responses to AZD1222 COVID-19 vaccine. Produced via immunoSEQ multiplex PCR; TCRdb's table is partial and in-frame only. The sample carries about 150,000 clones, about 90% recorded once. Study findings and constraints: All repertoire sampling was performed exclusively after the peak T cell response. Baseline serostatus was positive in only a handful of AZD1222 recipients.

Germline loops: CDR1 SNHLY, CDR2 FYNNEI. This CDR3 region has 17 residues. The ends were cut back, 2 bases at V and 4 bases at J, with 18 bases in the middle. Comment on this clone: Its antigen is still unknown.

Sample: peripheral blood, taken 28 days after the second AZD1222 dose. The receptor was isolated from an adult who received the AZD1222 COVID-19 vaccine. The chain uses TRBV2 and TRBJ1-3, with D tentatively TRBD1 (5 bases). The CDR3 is CASSELFTGLEGNTIYF. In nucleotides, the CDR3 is TGTGCCAGCAGTGAACTATTCACGGGACTCGAGGGAAACACCATATATTTT.